The text below deals with one TCR beta chain. Its cognate antigen has yet to be identified. Qualities for individual bases were not recorded, and no much larger clone is one base off. The sample belongs to a study of T-cell reconstitution after alpha-beta-depleted transplantation in children (dated by TCRdb to about 2016). In the study overall: Using TCR repertoire profiling, the study quantitatively followed how T-cell immune reconstitution unfolded in children after TCRalphabeta/CD19-depleted allogeneic hematopoietic cell transplantation.

Library preparation was by PCR. Sequencing took place on an Illumina HiSeq 2500. To normalize quantification of the TCRbeta repertoire, the TCR libraries were built with molecular barcoding that relied on unique molecular identifiers. TCRdb's own reprocessing of the public reads used fastp at Q25 and MiXCR and kept productive beta chains. Entries that share a CDR3 protein sequence are merged under the most common genes and DNA. This sample gives around 680,000 distinct CDR3 sequences in total; around 16% of them show up just once. 1.1% of the sample goes to the ten largest clones. V drops 7 bases and J drops 0 bases, leaving 15 bases in between. According to the germline V gene, CDR1 reads MNHNS and CDR2 reads SASEGT. Including the terminal cysteine and phenylalanine, the CDR3 comprises 15 residues. The CDR3 DNA has 45 bases and is translated from base 1.

The input for sequencing was PBMCs from the stem cell graft donor, taken from the stem cell graft. The chain couples TRBV6-1 to TRBJ1-2, and perhaps TRBD1 as D gene, on 5 matching bases. The source is a human donor who donated a stem cell graft to a child with acute myeloid leukemia. This receptor carries the CDR3 CASTKGAVANYGYTF. The DNA sequence is as follows: TGTGCCAGCACCAAAGGGGCTGTAGCTAACTATGGCTACACCTTC.